Detailed here is one TCR beta chain. Its binding antigen is unknown. No much larger clonotype is one base removed from it; base qualities were not supplied. The data originate from a study of blood T cell repertoires in COVID-19 (dated by TCRdb to 2020 to 2022). Context from the whole study: Samples from collaborators originated in the United States, Italy and Spain and spanned both the acute and convalescent phases of COVID-19. The material from the prospective study consisted of cDNA or gDNA derived from T cells, B-cell-depleted T cells, or PBMCs. Subjects who had been exposed to COVID-19, were actively infected with it, or had recovered from it provided the deeply sampled blood TCRbeta repertoires that made up the dataset. The repertoires were made available in a free public database intended to serve as a resource for research on the immune response to SARS-CoV-2. Samples were obtained from the ongoing ImmuneRACE study (first 160 participants) and from over 1,000 subjects provided by 6 global collaborators. Nearly every sample came with metadata listing a de-identified subject ID, COVID-19 status, age in years and sex. Where HLA class I and class II types were available, the types were taken from metadata supplied by the sample provider, not from assay-based typing. Beyond this particular receptor, the publication reports: How much clinical and demographic metadata was included differed by source and by participant, and the metadata was provided uncurated.

The germline V and J ends show losses of 5 bases and 5 bases respectively, and no gene match explains 13 bases of the junction. The CDR3 measures 16 amino acids from cysteine to phenylalanine. Only CDR3 DNA is held: 48 bases, read in frame from base 1. Based on the germline V gene (reference sequence), the CDR1 and CDR2 sequences are MNHEY and SMNVEV. The immunoSEQ Assay, a bias-controlled multiplex PCR, was used to amplify TCRbeta CDR3 regions from genomic DNA. In the authors' own workflow: The number of nucleated cells in each sample was estimated from the amplification of reference gene primers within the assay. Sequence reads were collapsed and filtered to measure the absolute abundance of every unique TCRbeta CDR3 rearrangement. For each sample, productive Simpson clonality was calculated as the square root of Simpson's diversity index across productive rearrangements. This immuneACCESS table, as held by TCRdb, lists in-frame sequences with V and J called but not all clones. Of the missing ones, under half trace to an unresolved V gene in checked studies; the others have no known cause. That table furnishes V, J and clone size, whereas the DNA furnished D and trimming. The sample table holds approximately 230,000 clones, of which just under 85% were seen once. The ten largest clones represent about 9.6% of the sample.

Each collaborating institution followed its own protocols to collect whole blood in K2EDTA tubes. For TCRbeta analysis, collaborators shipped samples as frozen whole blood, isolated PBMCs, or DNA extracted from either of those sample types. The V gene is TRBV27 and the J gene is TRBJ2-7, with 9 bases aligning to TRBD1. The sequence was collected from an elderly man with acute or convalescent COVID-19. The sequencing sample was made of peripheral blood. The CDR3 has the sequence CASSRIKETGGNEQYF. The DNA sequence is TGTGCCAGCAGTCGGATTAAAGAGACAGGGGGGAACGAGCAGTACTTC.